This paragraph covers one T cell receptor (beta chain) sequence. Authors' analysis steps: Counts of nucleated cells, estimated from reference gene primer amplification, were obtained. TCRdb's table, derived via immunoSEQ multiplex PCR, lists solely in-frame clones and lacks some. The V and J calls and clone size come from that table; D and trimming were worked out from the DNA. The sample shows around 300,000 clones, 88% of them seen only once. V lost 1 base and J lost 7; bases outside the gene matches: 8. The V gene's germline CDR1 is KGHSH and CDR2 LQKENI. The CDR3 runs 16 residues. The data stem from a study of blood T cell repertoires in COVID-19. In the study overall: PBMCs, B-cell-depleted T cells, or T cells were the source of the cDNA or gDNA that made up the material.

Sequenced input: peripheral blood. V usage is TRBV18 and J usage is TRBJ1-4; 8 nucleotides align to TRBD1. This sequence was found in a woman aged 50 to 60 with active or convalescent COVID-19. The CDR3: CASSPRSGGAGEKLFF. The CDR3 DNA sequence: TGTGCCAGCTCACCACGGTCAGGGGGCGCAGGTGAAAAACTGTTTTTT.